This T cell receptor (beta chain) came from a study of beta chain features in type 1 diabetes. There are 14 residues in the CDR3. V trimming: 7 bases; J trimming: 0 bases; junction bases outside the gene matches: 4. The germline V gene encodes CDR1 SNHLY and CDR2 FYNNEI. Reverse transcribing all isolated RNA meant expressed TCRB transcripts were sequenced. About 3.57 million reads, on average, came from each naive, central memory and regulatory T cell sample. The method was immunoSEQ multiplex PCR; TCRdb's version includes in-frame clones alone and lacks a portion of them. The data contain tens of thousands of clones, 52% of them seen just once; the ten biggest clones take up 2.6%. Study-wide findings and caveats: In every one of the four CD4+ subsets, TCRB CDR3s were moderately but significantly shorter in Type 1 diabetes patients. The naive, central memory and Treg TCRB repertoires looked more alike in patients than they did in healthy donors.

This clone was observed a few times. Its antigen is still unknown. The specimen sequenced was Tregs from blood. The clonotype was recovered from a woman in her thirties or forties with type 1 diabetes. J is TRBJ2-7 and V is TRBV2; 9 nucleotides agree with TRBD1. CDR3 coding DNA: TGTGCCAGCAAAGGACAGGGGAACTCCTACGAGCAGTACTTC. Its protein is CASKGQGNSYEQYF.